One and the same sample provided the 29 T cell receptor beta chains below, sequenced in a study of cytomegalovirus exposure and HLA in healthy donors. 13 Jbeta primers and 60 Vbeta primers were used for the PCR. The table came from immunoSEQ multiplex PCR; TCRdb's copy has only in-frame clones and leaves some out. This sample has approximately 150,000 clones, with roughly 79% found just once. The sequencing sample was made of PBMCs. The origin of the receptors is a woman under 30 in good health and CMV-seropositive.

The rearrangement joins TRBV9 to TRBJ2-3; D is perhaps TRBD1 (6 bases). The CDR3 is made up of 17 amino acids. Germline CDR1 SGDLS, CDR2 YYNGEE. V lost 1 base, J lost 0 bases, and 15 bases lay in between. CDR3 sequence (DNA): TGTGCCAGCAGCGTATCAGGGACAACCCCTAGCACAGATACGCAGTATTTT. It codes for CASSVSGTTPSTDTQYF. The full variable domain, in which reference TRBV9 and TRBJ2-3 provide the parts outside the CDR3, is DSGVTQTPKHLITATGQRVTLRCSPRSGDLSVYWYQQSLDQGLQFLIQYYNGEERAKGNILERFSAQQFPDLHSELNLSSLELGDSALYFCASSVSGTTPSTDTQYFGPGTRLTVL.

This chain links TRBV14 with TRBJ2-7; 7 positions match TRBD1. CDR1 is SGHDN, CDR2 FVKESK, per germline. This CDR3 contains 15 residues. J lost 6 bases, V lost 4 bases, and 12 bases had no gene match. CDR3 protein: CASSPRGTAEIEQYF. DNA of the CDR3: TGTGCCAGCAGCCCTAGGGGGACAGCGGAAATCGAGCAGTACTTC.

This clone turned up a few times. V gene TRBV21-1 combines with J gene TRBJ2-7; the table assigns TRBD1, which was not confirmed against the DNA. TRBV21-1 is deemed a pseudogene. The CDR3 contains 14 residues. The CDR3 DNA sequence: TGTGCCAGCAGCAGCAGGGTAGGAGTCTACGAGCAGTACTTC. Its protein product is CASSSRVGVYEQYF.

This sequence joins TRBV5-6 and TRBJ2-7, with D maybe TRBD1 (5 bases). CDR3 length: 16 amino acids. Germline V gives CDR1 SGHDT, CDR2 YYEEEE. Trimming cost V 3 bases and J 0 bases, with 16 bases left between them. This chain's CDR3 is CASSSVGQGFSYEQYF. The CDR3 nucleotides read TGTGCCAGCAGCTCGGTAGGGCAGGGATTCTCCTACGAGCAGTACTTC.

The chain recombines TRBV5-6 with TRBJ2-7; a weak D match, TRBD1 (6 bases). V lost 3 bases to trimming and J lost 3 bases, with 10 bases between them. Germline V gene data show CDR1 as SGHDT and CDR2 as YYEEEE. This CDR3 has 13 residues. Here the CDR3 reads CASSSGHSYEQYF. CDR3 nucleotide sequence: TGTGCCAGCAGCTCGGGACACAGCTACGAGCAGTACTTC.

The genes are TRBV5-1 and TRBJ2-7, with 8 positions matching TRBD1. V was pared by 0 bases and J by 5 bases, with 7 bases of the junction left unmatched. CDR1 is SGHRS and CDR2 is YFSETQ in the germline V gene. The CDR3 has 15 residues. CDR3 region: CASSLGGQVGNEQYF. In nucleotides, the CDR3 is TGCGCCAGCAGCTTGGGGGGACAGGTGGGGAACGAGCAGTACTTC.

The chain is built from TRBV4-1 and TRBJ1-4; D is perhaps TRBD1 (6 bases). V lost 4 bases and J 6 bases, leaving 12 bases between the germline ends. The CDR3 is made up of 14 amino acids. Germline V gives CDR1 MGHRA, CDR2 YSYEKL. CDR3: CASSPWTADEKLFF. The CDR3 DNA is TGCGCCAGCAGCCCTTGGACAGCGGATGAAAAACTGTTTTTT.

This clone has a single count. The chain is built from TRBV7-3 and TRBJ2-2; 7 positions match TRBD2. The CDR3 has 16 amino acids. V was pared by 4 bases and J by 0 bases, with 5 bases of the junction left unmatched. Germline CDR1 and CDR2: SGHTA and FQGTGA. DNA of the CDR3: TGTGCCAGCAGCTCCTCGGCGGGGGCGAACACCGGGGAGCTGTTTTTT. Protein sequence: CASSSSAGANTGELFF.

This rearrangement joins TRBV7-9 to TRBJ2-5; TRBD2 agrees at 14 bases. Germline loops: CDR1 SEHNR, CDR2 FQNEAQ (reference sequence). This CDR3 has 15 amino acids. J gave up 3 bases and V 4 bases, and 1 base lay outside the gene matches. The CDR3 region has the DNA TGTGCCAGCAGCTCGGGACTAGCGGGGGAAGAGACCCAGTACTTC. This encodes CASSSGLAGEETQYF.

This chain connects TRBV21-1 to TRBJ1-2; TRBD1, the table's D call, lacks a check against the DNA. TRBV21-1 is listed as a pseudogene. This CDR3 has 15 amino acids. The CDR3 region is CASSKRPDRAYGYTF. DNA of the CDR3: TGTGCCAGCAGCAAAAGGCCGGACAGGGCCTATGGCTACACCTTC.

J is TRBJ2-5 and V is TRBV28; a weak D match, TRBD2 (7 bases). V lost 3 bases to trimming and J lost 7 bases, with 21 bases between them. The CDR3 contains 16 residues. Germline V CDR1 and CDR2: MDHEN, SYDVKM. CDR3 region: CASSLGGLDARGTQYF. Written as DNA, the CDR3 is TGTGCCAGCAGTTTGGGGGGGCTGGACGCACGGGGGACCCAGTACTTC.

The chain recombines TRBV25-1 with TRBJ1-6; TRBD1 matches at 9 bases. This CDR3 spans 16 amino acids. The ends lost 1 base at V and 11 bases at J; junction bases unmatched: 9. From germline, CDR1 is MGHDK and CDR2 SYGVNS. The CDR3 bases are TGTGCCAGCAGTGAATTCGGGGGGACAGGGCAGACACCCCTCCACTTT. Protein sequence: CASSEFGGTGQTPLHF.

The J gene is TRBJ1-1, the V gene TRBV28; D may be TRBD1 (6 bases). There are 14 residues in the CDR3. The germline V and J ends were trimmed by 3 bases and 0 bases, with 8 bases remaining between them. CDR1 MDHEN and CDR2 SYDVKM come from the germline V gene. CDR3 nucleotide sequence: TGTGCCAGCAGTTTCTGGACAGTGAACACTGAAGCTTTCTTT. It yields the protein CASSFWTVNTEAFF.

This clone was observed once. This rearrangement joins TRBV13 to TRBJ2-5; 8 nucleotides line up with TRBD2. Trimming at V came to 5 bases and at J to 3 bases, leaving 5 bases not matched to a gene. Germline V gives CDR1 PRHDT, CDR2 FYEKMQ (reference sequence). CDR3 length: 14 amino acids. The CDR3 spells CASSKNGGEETQYF. CDR3 nucleotides: TGTGCCAGCAGCAAGAACGGGGGGGAAGAGACCCAGTACTTC.

Only a few counts were recorded for this clone. The J gene is TRBJ1-1, the V gene TRBV5-4, with unresolved D. The CDR3 length is 15 residues. Per the germline V gene, CDR1 is SGHNT and CDR2 is YYREEE (reference sequence). V gave up 0 bases and J gave up 0 bases, with 9 bases separating them. This chain's CDR3 is CASSLGHAMNTEAFF. In DNA, the CDR3 is TGTGCCAGCAGCTTGGGACATGCCATGAACACTGAAGCTTTCTTT.

The chain uses TRBV18 and TRBJ2-7; TRBD2 matches at 9 bases. With 4 bases clipped from V and 5 bases from J, the junction kept 6 bases outside the gene matches. The CDR3 runs 14 residues. Germline V gene data show CDR1 as KGHSH and CDR2 as LQKENI. The CDR3 protein is CASSRAGGPDEQYF. Written as DNA, the CDR3 is TGTGCCAGCTCACGGGCGGGGGGGCCCGACGAGCAGTACTTC.

This chain connects TRBV19 to TRBJ1-4, with 9 positions matching TRBD1. Germline V gene lookup returns CDR1 LNHDA and CDR2 SQIVND (reference sequence). The CDR3 is 14 residues long. V shed 9 bases, J shed 6 bases, and the junction held 8 bases outside the gene matches. DNA of the CDR3: TGTGCCAGCCAAATACAGGGGGCCCATGAAAAACTGTTTTTT. Its translation is CASQIQGAHEKLFF.

This clone was seen a single time. At one end, the junction sequence differs from germline, possibly due to a read error. Here the CDR3 DNA reads TGTTCCAGCAGCATTATGGGCTTTGAAGCTTTCTTT. Its protein product is CSSSIMGFEAFF. The chain couples TRBV7-9 to TRBJ1-1; D call uncertain. CDR1 is SEHNR, CDR2 FQNEAQ, per germline (reference sequence). CDR3 length: 12 amino acids. The entire variable domain, with the rest obtained from reference TRBV7-9 and TRBJ1-1, is as follows: DTGVSQNPRHKITKRGQNVTFRCDPISEHNRLYWYRQTLGQGPEFLTYFQNEAQLEKSRLLSDRFSAERPKGSFSTLEIQRTEQGDSAMYLCSSSIMGFEAFFGQGTRLTVV.

This clone was counted a few times. This chain joins TRBV7-2 and TRBJ2-1, with 7 bases identical to TRBD2. Germline V gives CDR1 SGHTA, CDR2 FQGNSA. This CDR3 spans 15 amino acids. With 3 bases clipped from V and 2 bases from J, the junction kept 4 bases outside the gene matches. CDR3 region: CASSFASGAYNEQFF. In nucleotides, the CDR3 is TGTGCCAGCAGCTTCGCTAGCGGCGCCTACAATGAGCAGTTCTTC. Full variable domain (missing parts from reference TRBV7-2 and TRBJ2-1): GAGVSQSPSNKVTEKGKDVELRCDPISGHTALYWYRQSLGQGLEFLIYFQGNSAPDKSGLPSDRFSAERTGGSVSTLTIQRTQQEDSAVYLCASSFASGAYNEQFFGPGTRLTVL.

The genes are TRBV28 and TRBJ1-6; D is unclear. CDR3 size: 14 residues. Germline V gene lookup returns CDR1 MDHEN and CDR2 SYDVKM. Trimming cost V 2 bases and J 7 bases, with 9 bases left between them. Written as DNA, the CDR3 is TGTGCCAGCAGTTTACCCCCAGGAAATTCACCCCTCCACTTT. Its translation is CASSLPPGNSPLHF. Supplemented by reference TRBV28 and TRBJ1-6, the full variable domain reads DVKVTQSSRYLVKRTGEKVFLECVQDMDHENMFWYRQDPGLGLRLIYFSYDVKMKEKGDIPEGYSVSREKKERFSLILESASTNQTSMYLCASSLPPGNSPLHFGNGTRLTVT.

The J gene is TRBJ2-1, the V gene TRBV7-8, with TRBD1 as a possible D gene (6 bases). Trimming removed 2 bases at V and 5 bases at J, with 19 bases between. Germline values: CDR1 SGHVS, CDR2 FQNEAQ. The CDR3 length is 17 residues. The CDR3 region is CASSLWGREPSNNEQFF. CDR3 DNA: TGTGCCAGCAGCTTATGGGGGCGCGAGCCGTCGAACAATGAGCAGTTCTTC.

This chain connects TRBV6-5 to TRBJ2-4; no definite D call. Germline V gene data show CDR1 as MNHEY and CDR2 as SVGAGI. V gave up 7 bases and J gave up 6 bases, with 13 bases separating them. The CDR3 is made up of 13 amino acids. The DNA for the CDR3 is TGTGCCAGCACAAGGCGACGCGGAAACATTCAGTACTTC. Translating it yields CASTRRRGNIQYF.

This chain connects TRBV6-1 to TRBJ1-2, with D possibly matching TRBD1 (5 bases). V was trimmed by 1 base and J by 7 bases, leaving 13 bases between them. The germline gives CDR1 MNHNS, CDR2 SASEGT. CDR3 size: 14 residues. CDR3 amino acids: CASSEVTESFGYTF. DNA for the CDR3: TGTGCCAGCAGTGAAGTGACAGAATCCTTTGGCTACACCTTC.

This rearrangement joins TRBV19 to TRBJ2-7; 10 bases are shared with TRBD2. The CDR3 runs to 17 residues. Trimming cost V 7 bases and J 8 bases; bases outside gene matches: 20. Germline CDR1 is LNHDA and CDR2 is SQIVND (reference sequence). As DNA, the CDR3 is TGTGCCAGTACCCTAAGCGGGGGGGACAGTCCTTACCCGAAGCAGTACTTC. Encoded protein: CASTLSGGDSPYPKQYF.

The chain couples TRBV7-2 to TRBJ2-5; 11 positions match TRBD2. Looked up from germline, CDR1 is SGHTA and CDR2 is FQGNSA. Trimming took 5 bases from V and 2 from J; bases not matched to a gene: 10. CDR3 size: 17 residues. In nucleotides, the CDR3 is TGTGCCAGCAGCCCCCCCCGACTAGCGGGGTTACAAGAGACCCAGTACTTC. It codes for CASSPPRLAGLQETQYF.

This clone was seen a single time. The chain has TRBV10-3 and TRBJ1-5; D ambiguous. This CDR3 contains 13 residues. CDR1 and CDR2 from the germline V gene are ENHRY and SYGVKD. The V and J ends lost 5 bases and 5 bases respectively, with 10 bases between them. The DNA of the CDR3 is TGTGCCATCAGTACCAGGACTGATCAGCCCCAGCATTTT. Amino acids: CAISTRTDQPQHF.

The rearrangement links TRBV5-4 to TRBJ1-3, with 7 nucleotides matching TRBD1. With 3 bases clipped from V and 1 base from J, the junction kept 1 base outside the gene matches. Germline CDR1 and CDR2: SGHNT and YYREEE (reference sequence). The CDR3 covers 14 residues. The chain's CDR3 is CASSWGQSGNTIYF. The CDR3 coding sequence is TGTGCCAGCAGCTGGGGACAGTCTGGAAACACCATATATTTT. The full variable domain, in which reference TRBV5-4 and TRBJ1-3 provide the parts outside the CDR3, is ETGVTQSPTHLIKTRGQQVTLRCSSQSGHNTVSWYQQALGQGPQFIFQYYREEENGRGNFPPRFSGLQFPNYSSELNVNALELDDSALYLCASSWGQSGNTIYFGEGSWLTVV.

This chain uses TRBV5-6 with TRBJ1-5, with 7 bases that match TRBD1. The CDR3 is made up of 15 amino acids. The V gene end was trimmed by 7 bases and the J gene end by 1 base; junction bases not matched to a gene: 8. Germline lookup yields CDR1 SGHDT and CDR2 YYEEEE. The CDR3 is CASQLQGMSNQPQHF. The CDR3 DNA reads TGTGCCAGCCAATTACAGGGGATGAGCAATCAGCCCCAGCATTTT. Together with reference TRBV5-6 and TRBJ1-5, the CDR3 gives the full variable domain: DAGVTQSPTHLIKTRGQQVTLRCSPKSGHDTVSWYQQALGQGPQFIFQYYEEEERQRGNFPDRFSGHQFPNYSSELNVNALLLGDSALYLCASQLQGMSNQPQHFGDGTRLSIL.

To note about this clone: Other DNA sequences of this sample code for an identical CDR3. The chain joins TRBV5-1 to TRBJ2-1, with 14 nucleotides matching TRBD2. Germline CDR1 SGHRS, CDR2 YFSETQ. J lost 6 bases, V lost 3 bases, and 2 bases had no gene match. This CDR3 has 15 residues. As DNA, the CDR3 is TGCGCCAGCAGCTCGACTAGCGGGGGGGCCAATGAGCAGTTCTTC. Translated: CASSSTSGGANEQFF.